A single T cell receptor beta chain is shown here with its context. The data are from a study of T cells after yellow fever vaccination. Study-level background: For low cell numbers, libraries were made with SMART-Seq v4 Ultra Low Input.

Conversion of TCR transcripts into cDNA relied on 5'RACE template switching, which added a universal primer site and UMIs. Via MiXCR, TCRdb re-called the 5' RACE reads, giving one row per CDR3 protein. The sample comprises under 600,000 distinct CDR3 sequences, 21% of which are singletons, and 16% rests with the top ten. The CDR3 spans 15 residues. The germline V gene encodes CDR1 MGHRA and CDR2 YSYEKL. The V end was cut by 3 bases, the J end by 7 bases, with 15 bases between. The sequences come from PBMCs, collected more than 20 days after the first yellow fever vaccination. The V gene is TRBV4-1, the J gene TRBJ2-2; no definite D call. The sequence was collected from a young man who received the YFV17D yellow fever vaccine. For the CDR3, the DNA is TGCGCCAGCAGCCAGTCCCGCGGAGTGATCGGGGAGCTGTTTTTT. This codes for CASSQSRGVIGELFF.